The clone carrying this TCR beta chain was observed a few times. What it recognizes is unknown. These data belong to a study of T cell repertoires in cytomegalovirus infection. Study-level background: Public signatures in TCR beta pointed to CMV infection and matching HLA type. Study-level points and caveats: Cumulative frequency (of public TCR beta family members) identified carriers of CMV plus the relevant HLA.

A single record per CDR3 protein comes from TCRdb applying MiXCR to the reads. The table records 400,000 or so distinct CDR3 sequences, approximately 31% of them present only once. Trimming removed 0 bases from V and 7 bases from J; junction bases left unmatched: 14. The germline V gene encodes CDR1 DFQATT and CDR2 SNEGSKA (reference sequence). The CDR3 loop spans 16 amino acids. V gene TRBV20-1 combines with J gene TRBJ2-5; TRBD2 aligns across 7 bases. Sample: PBMCs. The TCR originated in a human donor in good health (CMV status not recorded). Some clones in this sample may be carry-over from other donors' samples. The CDR3: CSARDLATSSLGTQYF. The CDR3 DNA follows: TGCAGTGCTAGAGATTTAGCGACTAGCTCATTAGGGACCCAGTACTTC.